This T cell receptor (beta chain) was captured in a study of T-cell memory formation after mild COVID-19. Study-level background: Clusters were largely donor specific. Whole-study results and caveats: Cross-reactive memory seemingly joined, as some responding clones were found in pre-infection memory.

The CDR3 is made up of 16 amino acids. The ends lost 4 bases at V and 1 base at J; junction bases unmatched: 5. Germline V gene data show CDR1 as MDHEN and CDR2 as SYDVKM. Details on this clonotype: Antigen: not known.

MiXCR, applied by TCRdb to the 5' RACE reads, yields one record per CDR3 protein. The profile shows more than 350,000 distinct CDR3 sequences, under 25% of them singletons. The V and J genes are TRBV28 and TRBJ2-2; the match to TRBD1 covers 8 bases. The TCR sequence derives from an adult woman who had mild COVID-19 (a few samples of this study predate the infection). Cell type and time point are not known. The sample comprised PBMCs or a T cell subset sorted from them (not recorded which). CDR3 protein: CASSSTGGMNTGELFF. The CDR3 DNA reads as TGTGCCAGCAGTTCAACAGGGGGGATGAACACCGGGGAGCTGTTTTTT.